The rows below give T cell receptor beta chains drawn from one sample of a study of immune evolution from preneoplasia to lung adenocarcinoma. This table comes from immunoSEQ multiplex PCR, and its TCRdb copy is limited to in-frame clones, with some not included. Here the sample spans around 15,000 clones, 86% being singletons. Sequenced input: FFPE invasive lung adenocarcinoma tissue. These receptors all come from a person aged 65 to 79 with invasive lung adenocarcinoma. Both conserved end residues are trimmed from each CDR3. Fields, in order: V gene, J gene, CDR3 protein.

TRBV5-4	TRBJ2-5	ASSLAGTTQETQY
TRBV7-8	TRBJ2-1	ASSMTSGEQF
TRBV15	TRBJ2-1	ATSSRLANNEQF
TRBV5-6	TRBJ2-7	ASSLGDEQY
TRBV13	TRBJ2-3	ASSVTRSVESDTQY
TRBV6-1	TRBJ1-1	ASSRGTGGHTEAF
TRBV4-2	TRBJ2-3	ASSQESAPRVDTQY
TRBV29-1	TRBJ2-2	SARVNTGELF
TRBV6-5	TRBJ1-1	ASSYNRVAF
TRBV7-2	TRBJ2-5	ASSLTSGGAETQY
TRBV11-3	TRBJ2-3	ASSSGREGVADTQY
TRBV13	TRBJ2-1	ASSSGTSGGRLGNEQF
TRBV6-6	TRBJ1-4	ASSYSNRVEEKLF
TRBV28	TRBJ1-2	ASSLTGQGRAYGYT
TRBV7-9	TRBJ2-7	ASSLGSLGEQY
TRBV10-3	TRBJ2-3	AISPTGGTDTQY
TRBV2	TRBJ1-1	ASRGSMNTEAF
TRBV15	TRBJ2-3	ATSRARTDTQY
TRBV4-1	TRBJ2-5	ASSQLAGQYWETQY
TRBV5-6	TRBJ1-2	ASSLLSTANYGYT
TRBV28	TRBJ2-2	ASSFRVRDSNGELF
TRBV5-1	TRBJ2-5	ASSLGETGRGKTQY
TRBV28	TRBJ2-3	ASRDIGTDTQY
TRBV28	TRBJ2-5	ASSLGGRAMGETQY
TRBV5-1	TRBJ2-2	ASSPEGGTNTGELF
TRBV30	TRBJ1-4	AWSVRRANEKLF
TRBV18	TRBJ2-5	ASSPMDTQETQY
TRBV30	TRBJ2-2	AWKRQANRGELF
TRBV11-2	TRBJ2-5	ASSLAGTSVETQY
TRBV7-2	TRBJ2-6	ASSAPGTGANVLT
TRBV28	TRBJ1-2	ASSGTRPYGYT
TRBV5-1	TRBJ1-4	ASTETAGNEKLF
TRBV28	TRBJ1-1	ASSTPSTALNTEAF
TRBV9	TRBJ1-2	ASSPRWENYGYT
TRBV5-1	TRBJ2-2	ASSLGAGTGELF
TRBV5-1	TRBJ2-1	ASSLRGGGSYNEQF
TRBV7-2	TRBJ1-5	ASSSRSNQPQH
TRBV6-1	TRBJ2-7	ASSEGVRGITYEQY
TRBV5-8	TRBJ1-2	ASSLPGTGRRGYT
TRBV18	TRBJ1-5	ASSPGQALREPQH
TRBV30	TRBJ1-3	AWSVPPSGYGSGNTIY
TRBV5-4	TRBJ2-3	ASTSGGSTDTQY
TRBV6-6	TRBJ2-2	ASSKGGELF
TRBV27	TRBJ2-3	ASIGGGRDTQY
TRBV4-2	TRBJ1-2	ASSNQGGGYT
TRBV29-1	TRBJ1-3	SAGTGPRDTIY
TRBV28	TRBJ2-2	ASSFEDLRNTGELF
TRBV27	TRBJ2-7	ASSLRAGPYEQY
TRBV15	TRBJ1-2	ATSRDNYGYT
TRBV29-1	TRBJ2-3	SVVGREGGTDTQY
TRBV28	TRBJ1-5	ASSFRGLDQPQH
TRBV7-2	TRBJ2-7	ASSLGGRGYEQY